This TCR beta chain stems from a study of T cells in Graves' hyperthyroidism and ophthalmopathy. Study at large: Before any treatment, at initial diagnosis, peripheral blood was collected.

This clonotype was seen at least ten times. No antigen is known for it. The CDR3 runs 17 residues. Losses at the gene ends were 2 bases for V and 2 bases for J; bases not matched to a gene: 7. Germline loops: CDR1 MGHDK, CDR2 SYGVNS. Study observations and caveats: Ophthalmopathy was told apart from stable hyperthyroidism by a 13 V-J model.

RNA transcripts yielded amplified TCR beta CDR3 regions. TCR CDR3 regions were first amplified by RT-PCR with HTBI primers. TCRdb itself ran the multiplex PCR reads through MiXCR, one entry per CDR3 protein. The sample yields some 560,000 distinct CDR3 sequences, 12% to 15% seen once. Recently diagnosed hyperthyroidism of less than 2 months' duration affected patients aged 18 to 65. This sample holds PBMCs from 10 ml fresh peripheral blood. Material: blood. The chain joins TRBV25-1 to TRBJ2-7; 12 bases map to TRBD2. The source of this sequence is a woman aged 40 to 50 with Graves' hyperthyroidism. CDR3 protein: CASSEPGLAGFPYEQYF. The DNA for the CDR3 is TGTGCCAGCAGTGAACCCGGACTAGCGGGGTTTCCCTACGAGCAGTACTTC.